The 20 T cell receptor beta chains in this list originate from one sample, sequenced in a study of T-cell reconstitution after alpha-beta-depleted transplantation in children. TCRbeta library construction was performed incorporating unique molecular identifiers. TCRdb redid the calling of the PCR reads with MiXCR, one entry per CDR3 protein. Of some 460,000 distinct CDR3 sequences listed, about a sixth are singletons. The sample was PBMCs, mostly from graft donor cells, taken 360 days after TCRalphabeta/CD19-depleted stem cell transplant. All receptors come from a boy younger than two who had a stem cell transplant for Wiskott-Aldrich syndrome, so the T cells may come from the graft donor.

This chain joins TRBV5-5 and TRBJ2-1; 8 nucleotides agree with TRBD2. The V and J ends lost 1 base and 6 bases, in that order; junction bases with no gene match: 6. CDR3 size: 15 residues. Germline CDR1 and CDR2: SGHKS and YYEKEE (reference sequence). The CDR3 protein is CASSLLLAGFNEQFF. The CDR3 coding sequence is TGTGCCAGCAGCTTGTTGTTAGCGGGGTTCAATGAGCAGTTCTTC.

This clonotype has a handful of counts. This sequence joins TRBV4-1 and TRBJ1-1; D is unclear. The CDR3 totals 13 residues. V gave up 2 bases and J gave up 1 base, with 5 bases separating them. In germline, CDR1 is MGHRA, CDR2 YSYEKL. CDR3 amino acids: CASSQSANTEAFF. The DNA of the CDR3 is TGCGCCAGCAGCCAATCAGCGAACACTGAAGCTTTCTTT.

This chain links TRBV5-1 with TRBJ2-3, with 10 bases matching TRBD2. V trimming: 5 bases; J trimming: 4 bases; junction bases outside the gene matches: 4. Germline CDR1 and CDR2: SGHRS and YFSETQ. The CDR3 consists of 14 residues. CDR3 coding DNA: TGCGCCAGCAGATCTAGCGGGGGTCCAGATACGCAGTATTTT. It specifies CASRSSGGPDTQYF.

This clonotype showed up just a few times. The V gene is TRBV12-3 or TRBV12-4, the J gene TRBJ2-5; D not resolved. Trimming shortened V by 2 bases and J by 7 bases, and 8 bases separated the two germline ends. The length of the CDR3 is 12 residues. The CDR3 sequence is CASSLKAGTQYF. Written as DNA, the CDR3 is TGTGCCAGCAGTTTAAAGGCCGGGACCCAGTACTTC.

This chain uses TRBV13 with TRBJ1-1; 9 nucleotides line up with TRBD1. V was pared by 4 bases and J by 8 bases, with 14 bases of the junction left unmatched. The CDR3 length is 16 residues. Germline V lookup: CDR1 PRHDT, CDR2 FYEKMQ (reference sequence). The CDR3: CASSYPPGQGRREAFF. CDR3 coding DNA: TGTGCCAGCAGCTACCCCCCGGGACAGGGAAGACGGGAAGCTTTCTTT.

This clonotype was counted only a few times. This chain joins TRBV29-1 and TRBJ2-1; D is ambiguous. Between the trimmed V and J ends, which lost 6 bases and 1 base, there was a span of 16 bases. There are 15 residues in the CDR3. Per the germline V gene, CDR1 is SQVTM and CDR2 is ANQGSEA. The CDR3 protein is CSVLSPDGSYNEQFF. The CDR3 DNA follows: TGCAGCGTCCTTTCTCCTGACGGATCCTACAATGAGCAGTTCTTC.

Only a few counts were recorded for this clonotype. V is TRBV12-3 or TRBV12-4 and J is TRBJ2-6, with D possibly called TRBD1 or TRBD2 (5 bases each). CDR3 length: 18 residues. V gave up 2 bases and J gave up 3 bases, with 17 bases separating them. CDR3 protein: CASSLSGATIFGANVLTF. CDR3 coding DNA: TGTGCCAGCAGTTTATCCGGGGCCACGATCTTTGGGGCCAACGTCCTGACTTTC.

V is TRBV4-2 and J is TRBJ1-3; no reliable D call. The CDR3 extends over 16 amino acids. V dropped 0 bases and J dropped 0 bases, with 9 bases sitting between them. Per germline, CDR1 LGHNA and CDR2 YNFKEQ. CDR3 DNA: TGTGCCAGCAGCCAAGATATGGGTCCCTCTGGAAACACCATATATTTT. This encodes CASSQDMGPSGNTIYF.

The sample holds a few counts of this clonotype. The V and J genes are TRBV12-3 or TRBV12-4 and TRBJ1-5, with D unclear. The CDR3 contains 13 residues. V lost 3 bases and J lost 9, with 12 bases in between. In DNA form, the CDR3 reads TGTGCCAGCAGTTTTCTGGGGAAACGGCCCCAGCATTTT. The encoded protein is CASSFLGKRPQHF.

This clonotype occurred once. The V gene is TRBV11-2, the J gene TRBJ2-6; tentatively, D is TRBD1 or TRBD2 (5 bases each). CDR3 length equals 18 residues. Germline V CDR1 and CDR2: SGHAT, FQNNGV. The ends were cut back, 1 base at V and 4 bases at J, with 17 bases in the middle. The CDR3 spells CASSLVGDAHAGANVLTF. The DNA of the CDR3 is TGTGCCAGCAGCTTAGTGGGGGACGCGCACGCGGGGGCCAACGTCCTGACTTTC.

This CDR3 reads CASSKDRGVLDSPLHF. For the CDR3, the DNA is TGTGCCAGCAGCAAAGACAGGGGGGTTCTTGATTCACCCCTCCACTTT. The rearrangement joins TRBV7-9 to TRBJ1-6, with 9 nucleotides matching TRBD1. The CDR3 contains 16 residues. The V segment lost 5 bases and the J segment 8 bases; nucleotides outside the gene matches: 10. Germline loops: CDR1 SEHNR, CDR2 FQNEAQ (reference sequence).

The V and J genes are TRBV5-1 and TRBJ2-3; 14 nucleotides align to TRBD2. CDR1 and CDR2 (germline): SGHRS, YFSETQ. V was pared by 4 bases and J by 5 bases, with 6 bases of the junction left unmatched. The CDR3 runs 16 residues. CDR3 sequence reads: CASSLGTSGGVDTQYF. Here the CDR3 DNA reads TGCGCCAGCAGCCTAGGGACTAGCGGGGGCGTAGATACGCAGTATTTT.

This clonotype has just a few counts. This chain connects TRBV5-1 to TRBJ1-1, with a possible D match to TRBD1 (5 bases). This CDR3 is 13 amino acids long. Germline lookup yields CDR1 SGHRS and CDR2 YFSETQ. V dropped 4 bases and J dropped 6 bases, with 13 bases sitting between them. CDR3 bases: TGCGCCAGCAGCGCGGGGACGAGCGCTGAAGCTTTCTTT. Translation: CASSAGTSAEAFF. Filled out from reference TRBV5-1 and TRBJ1-1, the complete variable domain reads KAGVTQTPRYLIKTRGQQVTLSCSPISGHRSVSWYQQTPGQGLQFLFEYFSETQRNKGNFPGRFSGRQFSNSRSEMNVSTLELGDSALYLCASSAGTSAEAFFGQGTRLTVV.

This clonotype was counted between two and nine times. The chain recombines TRBV9 with TRBJ2-5; D is unresolved. Trimming left V 5 bases short and J 6 bases short, with 14 bases between. This CDR3 is built from 13 residues. Germline V gene lookup returns CDR1 SGDLS and CDR2 YYNGEE. In DNA, the CDR3 is TGTGCCAGCAGTGTCGGGTCGGGCCAGACCCAGTACTTC. It specifies CASSVGSGQTQYF.

The J gene is TRBJ1-2, the V gene TRBV2, with 7 bases matching TRBD1. V dropped 6 bases and J dropped 4; count of bases not matched to a gene: 5. The CDR3 extends over 13 amino acids. Per germline, CDR1 SNHLY and CDR2 FYNNEI. CDR3 protein: CASREGAIYGYTF. The CDR3 nucleotides are TGTGCCAGCAGAGAGGGGGCTATCTATGGCTACACCTTC.

The chain combines TRBV7-9 with TRBJ2-7; TRBD2 is a possible D gene (5 bases). CDR1 and CDR2 from the germline V gene are SEHNR and FQNEAQ (reference sequence). Trimming removed 4 bases from V and 6 bases from J, with 19 bases in between. This CDR3 has 15 amino acids. The CDR3 nucleotides are TGTGCCAGCAGCTACCGAGGGTCCCTCGGCTCCGAGCAGTACTTC. Translation gives CASSYRGSLGSEQYF.

The table lists this clonotype with a few counts. The rearrangement uses TRBV27 and TRBJ2-2; possibly TRBD1 or TRBD2 for D (6 bases each). Germline-derived CDR1 and CDR2 are MNHEY and SMNVEV (reference sequence). The CDR3 consists of 16 residues. Trimming left V 5 bases short and J 0 bases short, with 13 bases between. CDR3 in amino acids: CASSRGGPPNTGELFF. The CDR3 DNA sequence: TGTGCCAGCAGTAGAGGGGGGCCCCCGAACACCGGGGAGCTGTTTTTT.

The J gene is TRBJ2-1, the V gene TRBV5-1; 8 bases are a match to TRBD1. Unmatched junction bases numbered 8, after V lost 0 bases and J lost 9 bases. Germline loops: CDR1 SGHRS, CDR2 YFSETQ. The CDR3 runs 15 residues. DNA for the CDR3: TGCGCCAGCAGCTTGGATCCGACAGGGGCCCTTGAGCAGTTCTTC. Translated: CASSLDPTGALEQFF.

The gene calls are TRBV5-1 and TRBJ2-5; D perhaps matches TRBD1 (6 bases). Germline lookup yields CDR1 SGHRS and CDR2 YFSETQ. The CDR3 length is 14 residues. Trimming removed 2 bases from V and 4 bases from J, with 12 bases in between. The CDR3 DNA is TGCGCCAGCAGCTTTCCGACCAGGGGAGAGACCCAGTACTTC. Protein sequence: CASSFPTRGETQYF. Full variable domain (rest looked up from reference TRBV5-1 and TRBJ2-5): KAGVTQTPRYLIKTRGQQVTLSCSPISGHRSVSWYQQTPGQGLQFLFEYFSETQRNKGNFPGRFSGRQFSNSRSEMNVSTLELGDSALYLCASSFPTRGETQYFGPGTRLLVL.

This clonotype was recorded at least ten times. The chain is built from TRBV6-1 and TRBJ2-4; D uncertain. Germline V gene lookup returns CDR1 MNHNS and CDR2 SASEGT. V dropped 5 bases and J dropped 0 bases, with 17 bases sitting between them. There are 17 residues in the CDR3. This CDR3 is CASSPPGEQLAKNIQYF. CDR3 DNA sequence: TGTGCCAGCAGTCCACCGGGTGAGCAGCTAGCCAAAAACATTCAGTACTTC.